This TCR beta chain was recorded in a study of blood T cell repertoires in COVID-19. Study context: Collection of acute and convalescent COVID-19 samples took place in the United States, Italy and Spain. The cDNA or gDNA used as material had been derived from T cells, B-cell-depleted T cells, or PBMCs.

This clone was picked up a small number of times. In the study's own analysis: Nucleated cell number was recorded as an estimate derived from reference gene primer amplification. Method: immunoSEQ multiplex PCR; TCRdb's copy keeps in-frame clones and lacks some. V and J calls and clone size follow that table, whereas D and trimming were derived from the DNA. This table holds fewer than 70,000 clones, roughly 80% found once. Sequencing was carried out using peripheral blood. The receptor's source is a human donor in a cohort sampled during active COVID-19.

The CDR3 sequence: CASSQRMGYEQYF. DNA for the CDR3: TGTGCCAGCAGTCAGCGGATGGGCTACGAGCAGTACTTC. This chain connects TRBV6-5 to TRBJ2-7, with a possible D match to TRBD2 (5 bases). The V gene's germline CDR1 is MNHEY and CDR2 SVGAGI. This CDR3 has 13 residues. Trimming cost V 5 bases and J 3 bases, with 11 bases left between them.